Listed below are T cell receptor beta chains from one sample, sequenced in a study of response to subunit inactivated influenza vaccine. Via MiXCR, TCRdb re-called the RT-PCR reads, giving one row per CDR3 protein. The sample records about 540,000 distinct CDR3 sequences, about 14% being singletons. The specimen comprised PBMCs from blood, sampled about 12 days after vaccination. The source is a man in his forties or fifties who received an inactivated influenza vaccine. CDR3s include the opening cysteine and the closing phenylalanine or tryptophan. The D gene is left open where the match is weak. Not every row has a clone size; where given, it reads once, few, many or a size class.

V	D	size	J	CDR3	DNA
TRBV2	TRBD2	.	TRBJ2-2	CASREGAGANTGELFF	TGTGCCAGCAGAGAAGGGGCGGGAGCGAACACCGGGGAGCTGTTTTTT
TRBV5-5	TRBD1	.	TRBJ1-2	CASSPQGQNYGYTF	TGTGCCAGCAGCCCACAGGGGCAAAACTATGGCTACACCTTC
TRBV3-1	.	.	TRBJ2-6	CASSQGRASGANVLTF	TGTGCCAGCAGCCAAGGACGGGCCTCTGGGGCCAACGTCCTGACTTTC
TRBV14	TRBD2	few	TRBJ2-1	CASSQGSSGGAYTYNEQFF	TGTGCCAGCAGCCAAGGGTCTAGCGGGGGGGCCTACACCTACAATGAGCAGTTCTTC
TRBV7-8	TRBD1	few	TRBJ2-2	CASSTRQGLNTGELFF	TGTGCCAGCAGCACGCGACAGGGATTGAACACCGGGGAGCTGTTTTTT
TRBV5-1	TRBD1	.	TRBJ2-4	CASSFSGGLSKNIQYF	TGCGCCAGCAGCTTTTCAGGGGGCTTATCCAAAAACATTCAGTACTTC
TRBV4-2	TRBD2	many	TRBJ2-1	CASSQVASGKYNEQFF	TGTGCCAGCAGCCAAGTCGCTAGCGGGAAATACAATGAGCAGTTCTTC
TRBV5-1	TRBD1	few	TRBJ2-7	CASSLDPTGALSEQYF	TGCGCCAGCAGCTTAGACCCGACAGGGGCCCTCAGCGAGCAGTACTTC
TRBV20-1	.	few	TRBJ2-3	CSANSDTQYF	TGCAGTGCTAACTCAGATACGCAGTATTTT
TRBV10-3	.	.	TRBJ2-5	CATSPDGRREETQYF	TGTGCCACCTCCCCCGACGGACGGAGGGAAGAGACCCAGTACTTC
TRBV19	.	.	TRBJ2-3	CASSMRMTDTQYF	TGTGCCAGTAGTATGAGGATGACAGATACGCAGTATTTT
TRBV29-1	.	.	TRBJ2-5	CSVESSAGGTQYF	TGCAGCGTTGAATCTAGCGCGGGTGGGACCCAGTACTTC
TRBV9	.	few	TRBJ2-1	CASSVEGNSYNEQFF	TGTGCCAGCAGCGTAGAGGGAAACTCCTACAATGAGCAGTTCTTC
TRBV3-1	TRBD2	.	TRBJ2-3	CASSQVGLAGNTDTQYF	TGTGCCAGCAGCCAAGTGGGACTAGCGGGGAACACAGATACGCAGTATTTT
TRBV12-3/TRBV12-4	TRBD2	many	TRBJ2-2	CASREAPSINTGELFF	TGTGCCAGCCGGGAGGCCCCATCAATAAACACCGGGGAGCTGTTTTTT
TRBV10-3	TRBD1	many	TRBJ1-2	CAIRTEGGGYTF	TGTGCCATCAGGACTGAAGGGGGCGGCTACACCTTC
TRBV15	.	.	TRBJ2-1	CATTLSGVGNEQFF	TGTGCCACCACCCTTAGCGGAGTGGGTAATGAGCAGTTCTTC
TRBV20-1	TRBD1	few	TRBJ1-1	CSAPGGTEAFF	TGCAGTGCTCCAGGGGGTACTGAAGCTTTCTTT
TRBV6-5	TRBD2	once	TRBJ2-1	CASSYFILAGIYNEQFF	TGTGCCAGCAGTTACTTTATCCTAGCGGGAATCTACAATGAGCAGTTCTTC
TRBV2	.	.	TRBJ2-1	CAICHPGVKGIRLYNEQFF	TGTGCCATCTGTCATCCCGGGGTCAAGGGAATCAGGCTGTACAATGAGCAGTTCTTC
TRBV4-3	.	many	TRBJ1-1	CASSQFGLGTFF	.
TRBV12-3/TRBV12-4	TRBD1	few	TRBJ2-5	CASSGRDRGPETQYF	TGTGCCAGCAGTGGGAGGGACAGGGGGCCAGAGACCCAGTACTTC
TRBV28	.	few	TRBJ2-1	CASSWGAINEQFF	TGTGCCAGCAGTTGGGGGGCGATTAATGAGCAGTTCTTC
TRBV5-4	.	.	TRBJ1-1	CASSLVAGEPTEAFF	TGTGCCAGCAGCTTGGTTGCAGGGGAGCCCACTGAAGCTTTCTTT
TRBV20-1	.	many	TRBJ1-1	CSARSPEMNTEAFF	TGCAGTGCTAGAAGTCCAGAAATGAACACTGAAGCTTTCTTT
TRBV12-3/TRBV12-4	.	few	TRBJ2-1	CASMGGNRNEQFF	TGTGCCAGCATGGGCGGGAATCGGAATGAGCAGTTCTTC